This entry lists 29 T cell receptor beta chains sequenced from one sample in a study of breast tumors, draining lymph nodes, adjacent tissues (dated by TCRdb to the mid-2010s). Library method: multiplex PCR. Sequencing relied on an Illumina HiSeq 2000. The raw public reads went through TCRdb reprocessing: fastp at Q25, MiXCR clone calling, in-frame beta chains kept. Identical CDR3 proteins give one entry, which carries the most common genes and DNA. The sample contains more than 100,000 distinct CDR3 sequences, approximately 20% of them found a single time. Roughly 2.7% of the sample comes from the top ten. Lymph node samples were obtained from the axillary draining lymph nodes of breast cancer patients. Specimen: axillary lymph node tissue. The receptors were gathered from a female donor with breast cancer. Some clones in this sample may be carry-over from other donors' samples.

J is TRBJ2-2 and V is TRBV7-6; D gene ambiguous. V dropped 8 bases and J dropped 3 bases, with 10 bases sitting between them. This CDR3 spans 13 amino acids. The germline gives CDR1 SGHVS, CDR2 FNYEAQ. CDR3 DNA: TGTGCCAGCGCCCTTGGGTACACCGGGGAGCTGTTTTTT. It specifies CASALGYTGELFF. Combining the CDR3 with reference TRBV7-6 and TRBJ2-2 gives the whole variable domain GAGVSQSPRYKVTKRGQDVALRCDPISGHVSLYWYRQALGQGPEFLTYFNYEAQQDKSGLPNDRFSAERPEGSISTLTIQRTEQRDSAMYRCASALGYTGELFFGEGSRLTVL.

This clonotype was detected a few times. The chain employs TRBV11-3 and TRBJ2-3; D gene unclear. Trimming stripped 3 bases from V and 2 bases from J, with 12 bases between. The CDR3 extends over 15 amino acids. The germline CDR1 and CDR2 sequences are SGHNT and YENEEA. Here the CDR3 reads CASSFERYYTDTQYF. CDR3 in DNA: TGTGCCAGCAGCTTCGAGAGATATTACACAGATACGCAGTATTTT.

This clonotype has a count of ten or more. V usage is TRBV7-2 and J usage is TRBJ2-5, with 9 positions matching TRBD2. There are 15 residues in the CDR3. V dropped 3 bases and J dropped 5; count of bases not matched to a gene: 7. Germline values: CDR1 SGHTA, CDR2 FQGNSA. CDR3 residues: CASSLGGLAGETQYF. For the CDR3, the DNA is TGTGCCAGCAGCTTGGGGGGACTAGCTGGGGAGACCCAGTACTTC.

This clonotype was seen ten or more times. The rearrangement uses TRBV20-1 and TRBJ1-2; a possible D gene is TRBD1 (6 bases). V lost 5 bases and J 4 bases, leaving 20 bases between the germline ends. Germline-derived CDR1 and CDR2 are DFQATT and SNEGSKA (reference sequence). The CDR3 is 15 residues long. DNA of the CDR3: TGCAGTGCTGAGGCCTACGGGGGAGGGGGCTATGGCTACACCTTC. It specifies CSAEAYGGGGYGYTF.

The table lists this clonotype with many counts. V and J are TRBV3-1 and TRBJ1-6, with TRBD1 matching over 10 bases. CDR3 length: 17 amino acids. CDR1 is LGHDT and CDR2 is YNNKEL in the germline V gene (reference sequence). Trimming at V came to 1 base and at J to 8 bases, leaving 8 bases not matched to a gene. The CDR3 sequence is CASSQVPGQGVYSPLHF. CDR3 nucleotides: TGTGCCAGCAGCCAAGTCCCCGGACAGGGGGTTTATTCACCCCTCCACTTT.

As for this clonotype: Since a much larger clone is just one base distant, this may be a read error. The rearrangement uses TRBV19 and TRBJ2-1; possibly TRBD1 for D (6 bases). Per germline, CDR1 LNHDA and CDR2 SQIVND (reference sequence). The CDR3 sequence is 15 residues long. The CDR3 is CASSIQPGAYIEQFF. The CDR3 DNA reads TGTGCCAGTAGTATCCAGCCAGGGGCATACATTGAGCAGTTCTTC.

This clonotype was observed many times. No conserved phenylalanine or tryptophan ends this CDR3, so it is likely a read error. The DNA is left out, because the CDR3 cannot be placed on it with certainty; the CDR3 is given as TCRdb lists it. This chain links TRBV6-6 with TRBJ2-7; the table's D call of TRBD1 was not tested on the DNA. Both ends counted, the CDR3 spans 12 residues. Germline V gene data show CDR1 as MNHNY and CDR2 as SVGAGI (reference sequence). CDR3 residues: CASSPQGLAVHL.

About this clonotype itself: This may stem from a read error, because a much larger clone lies one nucleotide away. The V and J genes are TRBV20-1 and TRBJ2-1, with 10 bases matching TRBD2. The CDR3 is made up of 14 amino acids. Germline loops: CDR1 DFQATT, CDR2 SNEGSKA (reference sequence). The CDR3 region is CSASRLAGAYEQSF. As DNA, the CDR3 is TGCAGTGCTAGCCGGCTAGCGGGAGCGTATGAGCAGTCCTTC.

With respect to this clonotype: Because it lacks the conserved phenylalanine or tryptophan at the end, this CDR3 is likely a read error. The V call is TRBV19, the J call TRBJ2-7; D ambiguous. Trimming stripped 1 base from V and 2 bases from J, with 6 bases between. Looked up from germline, CDR1 is LNHDA and CDR2 is SQIVND (reference sequence). CDR3 size: 13 residues. The CDR3 region has the DNA TGTGCCAGTAGTATAGGCCGACCCTACGAGCAGTACTCC. As protein: CASSIGRPYEQYS.

This clonotype was observed many times. This sequence joins TRBV7-2 and TRBJ2-5; 9 bases are a match to TRBD2. CDR3 length: 16 residues. V lost 5 bases to trimming and J lost 1 base; unmatched junction nucleotides: 8. Germline assignment: CDR1 SGHTA and CDR2 FQGNSA. Here the CDR3 reads CASSPYKGLAQETQYF. The CDR3 DNA reads TGTGCCAGCAGCCCGTACAAGGGACTAGCCCAAGAGACCCAGTACTTC. Filled out from reference TRBV7-2 and TRBJ2-5, the complete variable domain reads GAGVSQSPSNKVTEKGKDVELRCDPISGHTALYWYRQSLGQGLEFLIYFQGNSAPDKSGLPSDRFSAERTGGSVSTLTIQRTQQEDSAVYLCASSPYKGLAQETQYFGPGTRLLVL.

Concerning this clonotype itself: A clone one base away is much larger, so this may be a read error. The chain is built from TRBV7-2 and TRBJ2-7; tentatively, D is TRBD2 (6 bases). V was clipped by 0 bases and J by 5 bases, with 23 bases between them. Germline loops: CDR1 SGHTA, CDR2 FQGNSA. The CDR3 extends over 18 amino acids. The CDR3 protein is CASSLAFSAGGLFHEQYF. DNA of the CDR3: TGTGCCAGCAGCTTAGCGTTCTCAGCGGGCGGACTCTTCCACGAGCAGTACTTC.

Ten or more counts support this clonotype. The gene calls are TRBV7-9 and TRBJ1-2; D is undetermined. The germline gives CDR1 SEHNR, CDR2 FQNEAQ (reference sequence). The CDR3 is 13 amino acids. V dropped 1 base and J dropped 6 bases, with 9 bases sitting between them. Written as DNA, the CDR3 is TGTGCCAGCAGCTTAGAGTCAGTTGATGGCTACACCTTC. It encodes CASSLESVDGYTF.

This clonotype was recorded at least ten times. This sequence joins TRBV7-2 and TRBJ2-2; no firm D call. The CDR3 length is 13 residues. CDR1 and CDR2 (germline): SGHTA, FQGNSA. V lost 1 base and J lost 5, with 5 bases in between. The CDR3 loop reads CASSLVMTGELFF. The CDR3 nucleotides read TGTGCCAGCAGCTTAGTCATGACCGGGGAGCTGTTTTTT.

The chain links TRBV19 to TRBJ2-3; 12 nucleotides agree with TRBD1. CDR1 and CDR2 from the germline V gene are LNHDA and SQIVND (reference sequence). The CDR3 consists of 14 residues. The J segment lost 10 bases and the V segment lost 4 bases, leaving 6 bases of the junction unmatched. As DNA, the CDR3 is TGTGCCAGTAGTAGGAAGGGACAGGGGGCGGCGCAGTATTTT. Residues: CASSRKGQGAAQYF.

This clonotype was counted at least ten times. V gene TRBV11-2 combines with J gene TRBJ2-3; TRBD2 aligns across 9 bases. CDR3 size: 16 residues. Germline V gene sequence: CDR1 SGHAT, CDR2 FQNNGV. J lost 0 bases, V lost 2 bases, and 3 bases had no gene match. CDR3 coding DNA: TGTGCCAGCAGCTTACTGACTAGCGGAAGCACAGATACGCAGTATTTT. This sequence encodes CASSLLTSGSTDTQYF. Full variable domain (rest looked up from reference TRBV11-2 and TRBJ2-3): EAGVAQSPRYKIIEKRQSVAFWCNPISGHATLYWYQQILGQGPKLLIQFQNNGVVDDSQLPKDRFSAERLKGVDSTLKIQPAKLEDSAVYLCASSLLTSGSTDTQYFGPGTRLTVL.

This clonotype has at least ten counts. This rearrangement joins TRBV4-2 to TRBJ2-1, with TRBD2 matching 13 bases. Germline CDR1 and CDR2: LGHNA and YNFKEQ. The CDR3 is 16 amino acids. The junction had 4 bases not matched to a gene; V was cut back by 0 bases and J by 8 bases. The CDR3 region is CASSQDTSGRADEQFF. The CDR3 DNA sequence: TGTGCCAGCAGCCAAGATACTAGCGGGAGGGCTGATGAGCAGTTCTTC.

This clonotype has only a few counts. This sequence joins TRBV28 and TRBJ2-7, with D tentatively TRBD2 (6 bases). Germline V gene data show CDR1 as MDHEN and CDR2 as SYDVKM. The CDR3 is 14 residues long. V lost 3 bases, J lost 10 bases, and 19 bases lay in between. This CDR3 reads CASSLGWRAFYQYF. The CDR3 DNA reads TGTGCCAGCAGTTTGGGGTGGAGGGCATTTTATCAGTACTTC.

This clonotype was picked up a small number of times. This sequence joins TRBV28 and TRBJ1-2; D is ambiguous. Germline lookup yields CDR1 MDHEN and CDR2 SYDVKM. V lost 2 bases and J 0 bases, leaving 7 bases between the germline ends. This CDR3 is built from 14 residues. The CDR3 DNA is TGTGCCAGCAGTTTAGGTGCATCTAACTATGGCTACACCTTC. Its protein product is CASSLGASNYGYTF.

The V gene is TRBV30, the J gene TRBJ1-5; tentative D call: TRBD1 (5 bases). CDR3 length: 13 residues. Germline V gene lookup returns CDR1 GTSNPN and CDR2 SVGIG (reference sequence). Trimming removed 3 bases at V and 8 bases at J, with 14 bases between. This chain's CDR3 is CAWSWGIREPQHF. In DNA form, the CDR3 reads TGTGCCTGGAGCTGGGGGATACGCGAGCCCCAGCATTTT. Filled out from reference TRBV30 and TRBJ1-5, the complete variable domain reads SQTIHQWPATLVQPVGSPLSLECTVEGTSNPNLYWYRQAAGRGLQLLFYSVGIGQISSEVPQNLSASRPQDRQFILSSKKLLLSDSGFYLCAWSWGIREPQHFGDGTRLSIL.

This clonotype was counted many times. The chain links TRBV10-3 to TRBJ2-3; no clear D gene. The CDR3 runs to 15 residues. In germline, CDR1 is ENHRY, CDR2 SYGVKD. V was cut by 0 bases and J by 2 bases, with 9 bases left in between. CDR3 coding DNA: TGTGCCATCAGTGAGTCGAGAGCTACCACAGATACGCAGTATTTT. This sequence encodes CAISESRATTDTQYF.

This clonotype came up many times. The chain joins TRBV24-1 to TRBJ2-7; D possibly corresponds to TRBD2 (5 bases). The CDR3 consists of 13 residues. CDR1 KGHDR and CDR2 SFDVKD come from the germline V gene. The V end was cut by 7 bases, the J end by 6 bases, with 15 bases between. The CDR3 nucleotides read TGTGCCACCAGCGACTCTCCGGAGGCCGAGCAGTACTTC. It encodes CATSDSPEAEQYF.

Details on this clonotype: A much larger clone is a single base away; this may be a read error. The V gene is TRBV4-2, the J gene TRBJ2-1, with 9 bases aligning to TRBD2. The CDR3 extends over 18 amino acids. The V gene's germline CDR1 is LGHNA and CDR2 YNFKEQ. With 4 bases clipped from V and 9 bases from J, the junction kept 19 bases outside the gene matches. The CDR3 bases are TGTGCCAGCAGCCCCGACCCTTTAGCGGGAGTCCTTAGCGGTGAGCAGTTCTTC. This gives the protein CASSPDPLAGVLSGEQFF.

The chain is built from TRBV7-2 and TRBJ2-2; 7 positions match TRBD1. This CDR3 is built from 17 residues. CDR1 SGHTA and CDR2 FQGNSA come from the germline V gene. The trim removed 4 bases at V and 2 bases at J, leaving 10 bases unmatched. The CDR3 loop is CASSSSNRGGNTGELFF. CDR3 nucleotides: TGTGCCAGCAGCTCGTCGAACAGGGGTGGCAACACCGGGGAGCTGTTTTTT.

This clonotype was counted many times. V is TRBV27 and J is TRBJ2-7; 8 nucleotides agree with TRBD1. Germline V gene data show CDR1 as MNHEY and CDR2 as SMNVEV (reference sequence). The V and J ends lost 6 bases and 2 bases, in that order; junction bases with no gene match: 6. CDR3 length equals 14 residues. The CDR3 DNA reads TGTGCCAGCAGAGCAGGGGGCGCGGCCTACGAGCAGTACTTC. It translates to CASRAGGAAYEQYF.

This clonotype was seen ten or more times. The chain is built from TRBV5-6 and TRBJ2-3; 7 nucleotides line up with TRBD2. The trim removed 4 bases at V and 2 bases at J, leaving 10 bases unmatched. Germline V lookup: CDR1 SGHDT, CDR2 YYEEEE. CDR3 size: 16 residues. The CDR3 nucleotides read TGTGCCAGCAGCCGAAGACCAAGCGGGATCACAGATACGCAGTATTTT. Its protein is CASSRRPSGITDTQYF.

The chain recombines TRBV28 with TRBJ1-5; 9 positions agree with TRBD1. The V segment lost 7 bases and the J segment 2 bases; nucleotides outside the gene matches: 6. The CDR3 consists of 15 residues. CDR1 MDHEN and CDR2 SYDVKM come from the germline V gene. The CDR3 nucleotides are TGTGCCAGCACGTACCGACAGGGGGGCAATCAGCCCCAGCATTTT. Translated: CASTYRQGGNQPQHF.

Concerning this clonotype: A much larger clone differs from this one at a single base, so this may be a read error. The chain couples TRBV12-3 or TRBV12-4 to TRBJ2-5; 7 nucleotides agree with TRBD2. V lost 6 bases, J lost 1 base, and 8 bases stayed unmatched. The CDR3 has 15 amino acids. The CDR3, as DNA: TGTGCCAGCAGACCCTGCGGGAGCCTCCAAGAGACCCAGTACTTC. It translates to CASRPCGSLQETQYF.

In its sample, this clonotype was seen many times. J is TRBJ2-7 and V is TRBV20-1; D perhaps matches TRBD2 (6 bases). The CDR3 runs to 15 residues. Germline V CDR1 and CDR2: DFQATT, SNEGSKA (reference sequence). Trimming stripped 0 bases from V and 2 bases from J, with 14 bases between. CDR3: CSARDLGRGTYEQYF. As DNA, the CDR3 is TGCAGTGCTAGAGACCTCGGTCGCGGGACCTACGAGCAGTACTTC.

Worth noting for this clonotype: At one boundary the junction diverges from the germline segment, which might be a read error. The rearrangement links TRBV27 to TRBJ1-6, with TRBD1 as a possible D gene (5 bases). Germline loops: CDR1 MNHEY, CDR2 SMNVEV (reference sequence). CDR3 length: 12 amino acids. In DNA form, the CDR3 reads TGTGTCAGCAGTTTAGTGGCGGGGGGCCTCCACTTT. Translated: CVSSLVAGGLHF.